The rows below give T cell receptor beta chains drawn from one sample of a study of T cell responses to AZD1222 COVID-19 vaccine. TCRdb keeps only in-frame clones here, not all; method: immunoSEQ multiplex PCR. The table lists approximately 190,000 clones, roughly 92% of them singletons. The sequencing here drew on peripheral blood, taken on day 0 of AZD1222 vaccination. Source of these receptors: an adult in good health. Both conserved end residues are part of each CDR3.

J gene: TRBJ2-2; V gene: TRBV2; CDR3 protein: CASNWGGSTGELFF
J gene: TRBJ2-1; V gene: TRBV13; CDR3 protein: CASSFGQSYNEQFF
J gene: TRBJ2-6; V gene: TRBV7-6; CDR3 protein: CASSLGSGVSGSGANVLTF
J gene: TRBJ2-7; V gene: TRBV12-2; CDR3 protein: CASRRLTGTYEQYF
J gene: TRBJ1-1; V gene: TRBV12-5; CDR3 protein: CASRTPHVMNTEAFF
J gene: TRBJ1-2; V gene: TRBV7-9; CDR3 protein: CASSLGSSNYGYTF
J gene: TRBJ1-1; V gene: TRBV12-5; CDR3 protein: CASRNAEGEMNTEAFF
J gene: TRBJ2-3; V gene: TRBV29-1; CDR3 protein: CSVEDGGDTQYF
J gene: TRBJ1-5; V gene: TRBV6-6; CDR3 protein: CASSGTSDQPQHF
J gene: TRBJ2-7; V gene: TRBV11-3; CDR3 protein: CASSWDGSSYEQYF
J gene: TRBJ1-6; V gene: TRBV9; CDR3 protein: CASSVGGEKNSPLHF
J gene: TRBJ2-5; V gene: TRBV12-3/TRBV12-4; CDR3 protein: CAIRTSGEETQYF
J gene: TRBJ2-3; V gene: TRBV10-3; CDR3 protein: CAIGQGKGTDTQYF
J gene: TRBJ1-2; V gene: TRBV5-1; CDR3 protein: CASMGPKNGHGYTF
J gene: TRBJ2-5; V gene: TRBV6-5; CDR3 protein: CASRAAFQETQYF
J gene: TRBJ2-4; V gene: TRBV28; CDR3 protein: CASSLSGTLAKNIQYF
J gene: TRBJ1-1; V gene: TRBV11-2; CDR3 protein: CASSLFTANTEAFF
J gene: TRBJ1-4; V gene: TRBV3-1/TRBV3-2; CDR3 protein: CASSPEGGEKLFF
J gene: TRBJ2-5; V gene: TRBV19; CDR3 protein: CASSSTLRAGQETQYF
J gene: TRBJ2-3; V gene: TRBV6-5; CDR3 protein: CASSLGRDTQYF
J gene: TRBJ2-7; V gene: TRBV27; CDR3 protein: CASSLGNEQYF
J gene: TRBJ2-2; V gene: TRBV15; CDR3 protein: CATSRESLAGGAITGELFF
J gene: TRBJ1-4; V gene: TRBV19; CDR3 protein: CASKGTVNEKLFF
J gene: TRBJ2-5; V gene: TRBV7-2; CDR3 protein: CASSLSHQETQYF
J gene: TRBJ1-1; V gene: TRBV2; CDR3 protein: CASSAQVYTEAFF
J gene: TRBJ2-2; V gene: TRBV19; CDR3 protein: CASSPQGWNSATGELFF
J gene: TRBJ1-1; V gene: TRBV19; CDR3 protein: CASRDLNTEAFF
J gene: TRBJ1-5; V gene: TRBV3-1/TRBV3-2; CDR3 protein: CASSQGGQFNQPQHF
J gene: TRBJ2-5; V gene: TRBV3-1/TRBV3-2; CDR3 protein: CASSHVGDTSRLETQYF
J gene: TRBJ1-2; V gene: TRBV11-2; CDR3 protein: CASSLGHYGYTF
J gene: TRBJ1-2; V gene: TRBV14; CDR3 protein: CASSPVRDYGYTF
J gene: TRBJ1-1; V gene: TRBV12-3/TRBV12-4; CDR3 protein: CASSLVGNTEAFF
J gene: TRBJ1-2; V gene: TRBV5-4; CDR3 protein: CASSLARLRGYTF
J gene: TRBJ2-3; V gene: TRBV7-3; CDR3 protein: CASSGTSGGNTDTQYF
J gene: TRBJ1-1; V gene: TRBV6-5; CDR3 protein: CASRPPGDTEAFF
J gene: TRBJ1-1; V gene: TRBV3-1/TRBV3-2; CDR3 protein: CASSQETGGTEAFF
J gene: TRBJ2-5; V gene: TRBV9; CDR3 protein: CASSVHPGGQETQYF
J gene: TRBJ1-3; V gene: TRBV4-1; CDR3 protein: CASSRVPRSGNTIYF
J gene: TRBJ1-1; V gene: TRBV5-4; CDR3 protein: CASSHRGNTEAFF
J gene: TRBJ1-6; V gene: TRBV3-1/TRBV3-2; CDR3 protein: CASSRQSFGGHSPLHF
J gene: TRBJ1-2; V gene: TRBV28; CDR3 protein: CASSLDGARIYGYTF
J gene: TRBJ1-6; V gene: TRBV7-3; CDR3 protein: CASSLTGELGSYNSPLHF